This T cell receptor beta chain was documented in a study of T cell responses to AZD1222 COVID-19 vaccine. Study-wide context: Pooled in the analysis were second doses at about 4 or about 12 weeks. Overall study results and limits: White British ancestry dominated among donors, who included more females, and clonal diversity was possibly underestimated.

This table comes from immunoSEQ multiplex PCR, and its TCRdb copy is limited to in-frame clones, with some not included. The sample includes about 120,000 clones, about 89% of them seen just once. About this clone: Its target is unknown.

Germline CDR1 reads SQVTM; CDR2 reads ANQGSEA. Trimming cost V 0 bases and J 4 bases, with 10 bases left between them. The CDR3 totals 13 residues. This TCR came from an adult in good health. Sequenced material: peripheral blood, taken on day 0 of AZD1222 vaccination. The rearrangement joins TRBV29-1 to TRBJ2-7; D gene uncertain. CDR3 region: CSVEDPQIYEQYF. The CDR3 nucleotides are TGCAGCGTTGAAGATCCTCAGATATACGAGCAGTACTTC.